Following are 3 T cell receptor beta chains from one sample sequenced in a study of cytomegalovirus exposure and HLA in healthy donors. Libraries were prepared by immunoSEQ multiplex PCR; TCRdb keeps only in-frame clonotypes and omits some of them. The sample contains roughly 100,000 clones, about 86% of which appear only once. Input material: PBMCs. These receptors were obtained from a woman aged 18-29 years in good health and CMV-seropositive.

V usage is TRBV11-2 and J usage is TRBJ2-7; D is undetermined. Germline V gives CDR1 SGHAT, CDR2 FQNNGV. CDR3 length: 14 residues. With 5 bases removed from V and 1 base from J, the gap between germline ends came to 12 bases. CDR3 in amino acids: CASSPAGESYEQYF. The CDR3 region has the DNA TGTGCCAGCAGCCCCGCCGGAGAATCCTACGAGCAGTACTTC.

CDR3 region: CASSDLRGGNQPQHF. In DNA, the CDR3 is TGTGCCAGTTCCGACCTCAGGGGTGGCAATCAGCCCCAGCATTTT. The J gene is TRBJ1-5, the V gene TRBV19, with D possibly TRBD1 on 6 matching bases. Trimming took off 8 bases at V and 2 bases at J, with 16 bases between the two ends. Germline CDR1 is LNHDA and CDR2 is SQIVND (reference sequence). The CDR3 loop spans 15 amino acids.

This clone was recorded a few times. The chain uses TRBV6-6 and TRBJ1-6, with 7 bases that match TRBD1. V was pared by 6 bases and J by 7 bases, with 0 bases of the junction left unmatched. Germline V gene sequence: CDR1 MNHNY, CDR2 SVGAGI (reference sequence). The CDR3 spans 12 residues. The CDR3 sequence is CASRTGNSPLHF. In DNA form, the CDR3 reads TGTGCCAGCAGGACAGGGAATTCACCCCTCCACTTT.